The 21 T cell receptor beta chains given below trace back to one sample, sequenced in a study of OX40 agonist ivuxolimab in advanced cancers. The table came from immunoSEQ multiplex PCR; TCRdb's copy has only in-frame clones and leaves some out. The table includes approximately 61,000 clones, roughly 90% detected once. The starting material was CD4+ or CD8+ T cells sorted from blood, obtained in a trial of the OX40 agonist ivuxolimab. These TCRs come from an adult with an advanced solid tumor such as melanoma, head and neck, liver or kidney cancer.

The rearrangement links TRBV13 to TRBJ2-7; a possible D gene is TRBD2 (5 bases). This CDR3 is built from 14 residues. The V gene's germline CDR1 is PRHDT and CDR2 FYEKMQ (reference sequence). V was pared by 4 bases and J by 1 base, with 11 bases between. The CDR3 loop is CASSSGNPSYEQYF. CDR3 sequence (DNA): TGTGCCAGCAGCTCCGGGAACCCTTCCTACGAGCAGTACTTC.

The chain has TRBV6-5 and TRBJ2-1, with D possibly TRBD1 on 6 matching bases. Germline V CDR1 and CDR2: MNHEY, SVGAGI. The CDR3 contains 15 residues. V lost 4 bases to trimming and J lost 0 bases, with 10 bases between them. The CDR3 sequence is CASSSRTASYNEQFF. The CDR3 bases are TGTGCCAGCAGTTCACGGACAGCCTCCTACAATGAGCAGTTCTTC.

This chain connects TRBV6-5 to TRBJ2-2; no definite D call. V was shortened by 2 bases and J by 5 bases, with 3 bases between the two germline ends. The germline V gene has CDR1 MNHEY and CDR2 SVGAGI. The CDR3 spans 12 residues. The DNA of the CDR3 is TGTGCCAGCAGTTACCCAACCGGGGAGCTGTTTTTT. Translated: CASSYPTGELFF.

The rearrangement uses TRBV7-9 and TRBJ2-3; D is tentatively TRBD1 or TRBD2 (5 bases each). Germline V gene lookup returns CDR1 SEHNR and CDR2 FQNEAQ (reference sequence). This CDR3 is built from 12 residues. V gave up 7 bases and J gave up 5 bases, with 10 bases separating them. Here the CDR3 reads CASNRGVDTQYF. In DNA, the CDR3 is TGTGCCAGCAACCGAGGGGTAGATACGCAGTATTTT.

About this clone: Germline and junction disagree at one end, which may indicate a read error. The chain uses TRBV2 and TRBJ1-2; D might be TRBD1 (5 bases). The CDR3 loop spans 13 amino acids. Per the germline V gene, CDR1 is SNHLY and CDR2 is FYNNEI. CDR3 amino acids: CASSEDRNYGYTF. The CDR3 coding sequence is TGTGCCAGCAGCGAAGACAGAAACTATGGCTACACCTTC.

CDR3 in amino acids: CASSFGGQSNQPQHF. In DNA, the CDR3 is TGTGCCAGCAGCTTCGGGGGACAGAGCAATCAGCCCCAGCATTTT. This chain uses TRBV7-9 with TRBJ1-5, with 7 nucleotides matching TRBD1. CDR1 is SEHNR and CDR2 is FQNEAQ in the germline V gene (reference sequence). V lost 3 bases to trimming and J lost 1 base; unmatched junction nucleotides: 3. This CDR3 is 15 amino acids long.

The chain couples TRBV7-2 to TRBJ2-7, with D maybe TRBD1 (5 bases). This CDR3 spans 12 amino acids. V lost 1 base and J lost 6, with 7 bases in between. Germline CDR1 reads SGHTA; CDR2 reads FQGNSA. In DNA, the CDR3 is TGTGCCAGCAGCTTAGGGACACTCGAGCAGTACTTC. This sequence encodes CASSLGTLEQYF.

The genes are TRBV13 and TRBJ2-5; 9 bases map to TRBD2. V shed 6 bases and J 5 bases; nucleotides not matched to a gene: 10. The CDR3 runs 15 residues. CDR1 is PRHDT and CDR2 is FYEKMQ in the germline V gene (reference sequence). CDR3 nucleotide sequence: TGTGCCAGCAGTTCTTTGCGGGAGGGCCGCGAGACCCAGTACTTC. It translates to CASSSLREGRETQYF.

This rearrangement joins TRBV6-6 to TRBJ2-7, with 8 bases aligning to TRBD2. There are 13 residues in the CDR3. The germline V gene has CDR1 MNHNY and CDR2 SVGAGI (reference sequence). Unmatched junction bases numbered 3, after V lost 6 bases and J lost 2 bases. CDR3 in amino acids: CASSLSGTYEQYF. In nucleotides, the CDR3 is TGTGCCAGCAGCCTTAGCGGGACCTACGAGCAGTACTTC.

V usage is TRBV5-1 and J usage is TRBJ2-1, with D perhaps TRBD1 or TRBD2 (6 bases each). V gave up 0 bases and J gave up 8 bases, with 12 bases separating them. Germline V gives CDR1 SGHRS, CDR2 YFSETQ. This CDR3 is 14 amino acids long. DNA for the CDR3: TGCGCCAGCAGCTTGGCCGGGGGCATCGATGAGCAGTTCTTC. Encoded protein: CASSLAGGIDEQFF.

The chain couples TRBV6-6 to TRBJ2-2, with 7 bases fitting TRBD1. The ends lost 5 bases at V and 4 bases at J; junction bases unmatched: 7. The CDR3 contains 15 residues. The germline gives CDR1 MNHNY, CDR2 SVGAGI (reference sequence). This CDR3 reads CASSTGTVGTGELFF. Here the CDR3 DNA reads TGTGCCAGCAGTACCGGGACAGTGGGCACCGGGGAGCTGTTTTTT.

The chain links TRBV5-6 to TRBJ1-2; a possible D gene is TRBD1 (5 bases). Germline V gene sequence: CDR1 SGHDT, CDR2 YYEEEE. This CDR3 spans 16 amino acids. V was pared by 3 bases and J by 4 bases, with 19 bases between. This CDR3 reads CASSWGLEGSPYGYTF. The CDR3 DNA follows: TGTGCCAGCAGCTGGGGCTTGGAGGGATCCCCCTATGGCTACACCTTC.

The CDR3 reads CAWTGLLFTEAFF. CDR3 sequence (DNA): TGTGCCTGGACGGGGCTGCTGTTCACTGAAGCTTTCTTT. This chain connects TRBV30 to TRBJ1-1; possibly TRBD1 for D (5 bases). The germline gives CDR1 GTSNPN, CDR2 SVGIG (reference sequence). The germline V and J ends were trimmed by 4 bases and 4 bases, with 13 bases remaining between them. This CDR3 is 13 amino acids long.

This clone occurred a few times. The CDR3 here is CASSQDPARFYEQYF. The CDR3 DNA is TGCGCCAGCAGCCAAGATCCTGCTCGGTTCTACGAGCAGTACTTC. This chain uses TRBV4-3 with TRBJ2-7, with D unclear. V was cut by 0 bases and J by 3 bases, with 12 bases left in between. The CDR3 is made up of 15 amino acids. Germline CDR1 and CDR2: LGHNA and YSLEER.

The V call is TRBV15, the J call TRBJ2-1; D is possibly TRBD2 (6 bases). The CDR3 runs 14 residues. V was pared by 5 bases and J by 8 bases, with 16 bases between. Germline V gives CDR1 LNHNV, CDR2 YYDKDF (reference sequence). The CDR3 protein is CATSRGWESDEQFF. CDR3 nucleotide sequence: TGTGCCACCAGCCGGGGGTGGGAGTCCGATGAGCAGTTCTTC.

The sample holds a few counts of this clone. CDR3 nucleotides: TGTGCCAGCAGTGTCCCCCCGGGACAGGGGGCAGATACGCAGTATTTT. This codes for CASSVPPGQGADTQYF. The chain couples TRBV27 to TRBJ2-3, with TRBD1 matching over 11 bases. Germline V gene data show CDR1 as MNHEY and CDR2 as SMNVEV (reference sequence). The length of the CDR3 is 16 residues. V lost 5 bases and J lost 4; bases outside the gene matches: 8.

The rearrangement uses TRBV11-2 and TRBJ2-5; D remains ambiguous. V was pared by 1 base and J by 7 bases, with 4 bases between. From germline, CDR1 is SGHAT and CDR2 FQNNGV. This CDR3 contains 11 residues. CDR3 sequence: CASSLAGTQYF. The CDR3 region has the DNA TGTGCCAGCAGCTTAGCAGGGACCCAGTACTTC.

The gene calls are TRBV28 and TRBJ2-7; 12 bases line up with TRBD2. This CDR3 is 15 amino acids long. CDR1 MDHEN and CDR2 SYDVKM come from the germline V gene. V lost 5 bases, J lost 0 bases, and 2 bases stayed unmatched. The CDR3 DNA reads TGTGCCAGCAGTCTAGCGGGAGGGAGCTCCTACGAGCAGTACTTC. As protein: CASSLAGGSSYEQYF.

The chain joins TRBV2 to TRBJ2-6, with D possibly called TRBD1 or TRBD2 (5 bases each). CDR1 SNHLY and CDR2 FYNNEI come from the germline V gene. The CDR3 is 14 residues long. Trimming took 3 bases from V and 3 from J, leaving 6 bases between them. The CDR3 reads CASSERGGANVLTF. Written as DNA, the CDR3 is TGTGCCAGCAGTGAGAGGGGTGGGGCCAACGTCCTGACTTTC.

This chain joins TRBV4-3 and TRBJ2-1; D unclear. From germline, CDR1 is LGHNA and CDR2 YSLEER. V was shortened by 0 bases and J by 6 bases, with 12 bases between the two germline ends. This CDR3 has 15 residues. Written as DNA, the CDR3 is TGCGCCAGCAGCCAAGATGCCTGGACGCTCAATGAGCAGTTCTTC. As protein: CASSQDAWTLNEQFF.

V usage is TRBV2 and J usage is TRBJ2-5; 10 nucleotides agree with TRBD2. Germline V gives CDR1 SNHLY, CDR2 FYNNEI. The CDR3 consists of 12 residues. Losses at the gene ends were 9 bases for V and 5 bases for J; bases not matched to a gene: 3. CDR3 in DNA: TGTGCCAGTTTAGCGGGAGGTGAGACCCAGTACTTC. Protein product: CASLAGGETQYF.